This T cell receptor beta chain stems from a study of T-cell reconstitution after alpha-beta-depleted transplantation in children (dated by TCRdb to 2016 to 2017). About the investigation overall: Using TCR repertoire profiling, the study quantitatively followed how T-cell immune reconstitution unfolded in children after TCRalphabeta/CD19-depleted allogeneic hematopoietic cell transplantation.

This clonotype was seen a handful of times. Its antigen is currently not known. Per-base qualities were not stored, and no clone one base away is much larger. Library method: PCR. The sequencer listed for this sample is Illumina HiSeq 2500. TCR libraries were prepared with molecular barcoding, using unique molecular identifiers to normalize TCRbeta repertoire quantification. The raw public data were reprocessed by TCRdb itself: fastp quality trimming at Q25, MiXCR clonotype calling, in-frame beta chains only. Entries that share a CDR3 protein sequence are merged under the most common genes and DNA. Present in this sample are about 980,000 distinct CDR3 sequences, about 26% of which were seen just once. The ten largest make up approximately 30% of the sample. The treatment or condition label, read with the paper, signifies: allogeneic hematopoietic cell transplantation with graft depleted of TCRalphabeta T cells and CD19 B cells. TCRalphabeta/CD19-depleted allogeneic hematopoietic cell grafts were given to the transplant recipients, all of whom were children.

Overall study outcomes, separate from this receptor: About two months after transplant, the apparently early recovery of alphabetaT-cell counts reportedly depended on just several hundred clones that had expanded rapidly and came from non-depleted graft cells. Hyperexpanded clone frequencies declined over subsequent months; after one year, T-cell counts and TCRbeta diversity were mostly attributed to newly produced T cells. In some patients, the high TCRbeta diversity seen at day 60 was put down to recipient T cells and intrathymic progenitors that had survived conditioning.

Via the germline V gene, CDR1 is SGHRS and CDR2 YFSETQ. The CDR3 numbers 15 residues from cysteine through phenylalanine. The kept DNA is CDR3 alone, 45 bases in frame from the first base. The germline ends are 14 bases apart after V is trimmed by 0 bases and J by 5 bases. The source was PBMCs, mostly from graft donor cells, collected 360 days after TCRalphabeta/CD19-depleted stem cell transplant. This TCR was sampled from a boy under three years old who had a stem cell transplant for SCID, so the T cells may come from the graft donor. Recombination connected TRBV5-1 to TRBJ1-2; confidence is insufficient to name the D gene. The DNA sequence is TGCGCCAGCAGCTTGGATTCAGGAAGAGAGTATGGCTACACCTTC. The resulting protein is CASSLDSGREYGYTF. With the rest looked up from the reference TRBV5-1 and TRBJ1-2 genes rather than sequenced, the full variable domain is KAGVTQTPRYLIKTRGQQVTLSCSPISGHRSVSWYQQTPGQGLQFLFEYFSETQRNKGNFPGRFSGRQFSNSRSEMNVSTLELGDSALYLCASSLDSGREYGYTFGSGTRLTVV.